This T cell receptor (beta chain) was captured by sequencing in a study of blood T cell repertoires in COVID-19. Background on the study: The study drew acute and convalescent COVID-19 samples from the United States, Italy and Spain. T cells, B-cell-depleted T cells, or PBMCs supplied cDNA or gDNA.

CDR1 is SGHTA, CDR2 FQGNSA, per germline. This CDR3 comprises 14 residues. V was cut by 5 bases and J by 4 bases, with 14 bases left in between. Methods used by the authors: Amplification from reference gene primers served as the basis for estimated nucleated cell counts. Sequencing used immunoSEQ multiplex PCR; TCRdb keeps in-frame clones, though not all of them. The V and J calls and clone size are taken from that table; D and trimming were inferred from the DNA. Of 60,000 to 85,000 clones in the sample, about 85% are singletons; the top ten hold approximately 11%. Seattle's cohort entered during active infection and was followed longitudinally.

This chain links TRBV7-2 with TRBJ1-2; weak D call: TRBD1 (5 bases). The source of this sequence is a man aged 55 to 70 with COVID-19, enrolled during active disease. Sequencing input: peripheral blood. This CDR3 is CASSLQGGGYGYTF. The CDR3 nucleotides read TGTGCCAGCAGCCTTCAGGGAGGTGGCTATGGCTACACCTTC.